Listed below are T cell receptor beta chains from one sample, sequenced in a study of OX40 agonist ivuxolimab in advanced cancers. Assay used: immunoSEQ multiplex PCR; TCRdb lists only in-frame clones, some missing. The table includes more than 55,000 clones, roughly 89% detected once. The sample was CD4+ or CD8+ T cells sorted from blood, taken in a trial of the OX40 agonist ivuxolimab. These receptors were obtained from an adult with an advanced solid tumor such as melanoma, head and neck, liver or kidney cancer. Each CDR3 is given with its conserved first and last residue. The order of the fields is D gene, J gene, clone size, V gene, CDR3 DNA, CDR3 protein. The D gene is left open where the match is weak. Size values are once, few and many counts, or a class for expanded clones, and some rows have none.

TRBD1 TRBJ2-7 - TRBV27 TGTGCCAGCAGCCGACAGGGGGGCCTCTACGAGCAGTACTTC CASSRQGGLYEQYF
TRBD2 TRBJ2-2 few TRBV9 TGTGCCAGCAGCGTGGCCGGGACTAGCCCCGGGGAGCTGTTTTTT CASSVAGTSPGELFF
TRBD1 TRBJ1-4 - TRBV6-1 TGTGCCAGCAGTGCTGGCAGGGGGCAGCAAGGAGCAACTAATGAAAAACTGTTTTTT CASSAGRGQQGATNEKLFF
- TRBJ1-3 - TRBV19 TGTGCCAGTAGTGCCGGCGCTACTGGAAACACCATATATTTT CASSAGATGNTIYF
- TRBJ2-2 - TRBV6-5 TGTGCCAGCAGTCGAAGGGGGAACACCGGGGAGCTGTTTTTT CASSRRGNTGELFF
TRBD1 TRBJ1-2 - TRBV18 TGTGCCAGCTCACCGGGACAGGGGGCCGGGGGAGGCTACACCTTC CASSPGQGAGGGYTF
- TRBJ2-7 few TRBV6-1 TGTGCCAGCAGTGAACACGCAGGGGAATGGTCCGAGCAGTACTTC CASSEHAGEWSEQYF
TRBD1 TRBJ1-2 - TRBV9 TGTGCCAGCAGCGAGGGACAGAACTTAGCTAACTATGGCTACACCTTC CASSEGQNLANYGYTF
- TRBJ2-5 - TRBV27 TGTGCCAGCAGTTTCCGCGGATCGGAGACCCAGTACTTC CASSFRGSETQYF
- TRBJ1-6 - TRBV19 TGTGCCAGTAGTATCCAATCCTATAATTCACCCCTCCACTTT CASSIQSYNSPLHF
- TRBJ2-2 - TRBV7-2 TGTGCCAGCAGCTTAGTTCTGAGTGGGCTCGTTAAGGAGCTGTTTTTT CASSLVLSGLVKELFF
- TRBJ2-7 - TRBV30 TGTGCCTGGAGTGTACCCCCCCGCGAGCAGTACTTC CAWSVPPREQYF
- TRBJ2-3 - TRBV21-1 TGTGCCAGCAGCACGCGAGGGGAGGCCTTCACTAGCGGGAAATCTTGGGCAGATACGCAGTATTTT CASSTRGEAFTSGKSWADTQYF
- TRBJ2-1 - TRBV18 TGTGCCAGCTCACCATCCGATCTTCGGGAGCAGTTCTTC CASSPSDLREQFF
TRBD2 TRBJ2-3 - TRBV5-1 TGCGCCAGCAGCTTGGGACTAGCGGGAGGAGTCGTTCGCACAGATACGCAGTATTTT CASSLGLAGGVVRTDTQYF
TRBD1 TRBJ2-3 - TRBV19 TGTGCCAGTAGTATAGGTTTACAGGGGGCGACGGATACGCAGTATTTT CASSIGLQGATDTQYF
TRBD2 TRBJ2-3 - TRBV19 TGTGCCAGTAGTATAAGTCCCGGACTAGCGGGGATGGGAGATACGCAGTATTTT CASSISPGLAGMGDTQYF
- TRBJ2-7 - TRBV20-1 TGCAGTGCTAGAGAGTTTTCCGAGCAGTACTTC CSAREFSEQYF
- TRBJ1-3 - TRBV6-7 TGTGCCAGGACCCTTAAAATACCAAACACCATATATTTT CARTLKIPNTIYF
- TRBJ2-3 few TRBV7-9 TGTGCCAGCAGCCCCGGAAGGGGTAGGACAGATACGCAGTATTTT CASSPGRGRTDTQYF
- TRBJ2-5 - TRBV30 TGTGCCTGGAGTCTCCCGGAGGCAGAGACCCAGTACTTC CAWSLPEAETQYF
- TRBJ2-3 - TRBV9 TGTGCCAGCAGCGTAGCTTGGGGGGACACAGATACGCAGTATTTT CASSVAWGDTDTQYF
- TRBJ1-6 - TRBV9 TGTGCCAGCAGCGTAGCTTACGACAACTATAATTCACCCCTCCACTTT CASSVAYDNYNSPLHF
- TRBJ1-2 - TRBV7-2 TGTGCCAGCAGCTCAGTGGGACAAAACTATGGCTACACCTTC CASSSVGQNYGYTF
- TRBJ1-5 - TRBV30 TGTGCCTGGAGGGGGACATCGGGGCAGCCCCAGCATTTT CAWRGTSGQPQHF
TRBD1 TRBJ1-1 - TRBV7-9 TGTGCCAGCAGCTTACCGACAGGGGGCTGGAACACTGAAGCTTTCTTT CASSLPTGGWNTEAFF
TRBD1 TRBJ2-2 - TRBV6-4 TGTGCCAGCAGTGCGGACAGGAGCACCGGGGAGCTGTTTTTT CASSADRSTGELFF
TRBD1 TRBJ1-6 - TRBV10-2 TGCGCCAGCAGTGGACAGGGGTACAATTCACCCCTCCACTTT CASSGQGYNSPLHF
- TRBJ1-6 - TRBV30 TGTGCCTGGAGTGTAAGCCAGGGGAATTCACCCCTCCACTTT CAWSVSQGNSPLHF
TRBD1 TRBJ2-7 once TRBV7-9 TGTGCCAGCAGCTTAGAGGGGGCCTACCTCAGAGCTTCCTACGAGCAGTACTTC CASSLEGAYLRASYEQYF
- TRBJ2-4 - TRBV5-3 TGTGCCAGAAGCCACAAGGGGGTTGGTACCGACATTCAGTACTTC CARSHKGVGTDIQYF
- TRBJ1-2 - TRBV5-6 TGTGCCAGCAGCTTGGCGGGGGGCTACACCTTC CASSLAGGYTF
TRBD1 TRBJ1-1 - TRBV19 TGTGCCAGTAGGGTTGACAGGGAGAGCACTGAAGCTTTCTTT CASRVDRESTEAFF
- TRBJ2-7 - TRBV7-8 TGTGCCAGCAGCTTAGTAATAGGGAGTTACTTCGAGCAGTACTTC CASSLVIGSYFEQYF
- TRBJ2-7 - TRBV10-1 TGCGCCAGCAGTGAGTCCCGGACAGCCTACGAGCAGTACTTC CASSESRTAYEQYF
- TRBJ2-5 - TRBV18 TGTGCCAGCTCACCACCAGGGACGCTTGGAGAGACCCAGTACTTC CASSPPGTLGETQYF
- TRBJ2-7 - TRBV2 TGTGCCAGCAGGGCGACTTCGGTGGCCTACGAGCAGTACTTC CASRATSVAYEQYF
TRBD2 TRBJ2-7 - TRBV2 TGTGCCGGCGGTCTAGCGGGATACGAGCAGTACTTC CAGGLAGYEQYF
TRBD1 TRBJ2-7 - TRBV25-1 TGTGCCAGCAGGGAATCCGGGACAGGAGCACACGAGCAGTACTTC CASRESGTGAHEQYF
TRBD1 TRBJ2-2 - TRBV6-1 TGTGCCAGCAGGCCCGACAGGGGTAACACCGGGGAGCTGTTTTTT CASRPDRGNTGELFF
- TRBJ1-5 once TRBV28 TGTGCCAGCAGCCTCGGACAGTTCAATCAGCCCCAGCATTTT CASSLGQFNQPQHF
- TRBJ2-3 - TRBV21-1 TGTGCCAGCAGCCCCCATCAGGGGGGTGAGGGCACAGATACGCAGTATTTT CASSPHQGGEGTDTQYF
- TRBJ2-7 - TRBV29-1 TGCAGCGTTGAAGAGACCACAAGCGAGCAGTACTTC CSVEETTSEQYF
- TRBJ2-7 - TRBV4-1 TGCGCCAGCAGCCAGGCTCTCGGGAGCGTCAACGAGCAGTACTTC CASSQALGSVNEQYF
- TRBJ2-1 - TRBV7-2 TGTGCCAGCAGCTTAAACAGTCTACAATACAATGAGCAGTTCTTC CASSLNSLQYNEQFF
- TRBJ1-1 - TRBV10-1 TGCGCCAGCAGTGAGTATGCGACGAGTGAAGCTTTCTTT CASSEYATSEAFF
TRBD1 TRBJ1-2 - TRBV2 TGTGCCAGCAGTGCGGGACAGGGGTATGGCTACACCTTC CASSAGQGYGYTF
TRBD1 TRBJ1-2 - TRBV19 TGTGCCAGTAGTCCCCGGGACAGGGCCCTCGATAACTATGGCTACACCTTC CASSPRDRALDNYGYTF
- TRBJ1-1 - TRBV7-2 TGTGCCAGCAGCTTAGTTTTCACTGAAGCTTTCTTT CASSLVFTEAFF